Below are 2 T cell receptor beta chains sequenced from a single sample in a study of blood T cells in healthy people across ages. For the second PCR, which ran for about 7 to 12 cycles, a sample-barcoded 5' primer and a J-beta primer mix were used. MiXCR, applied by TCRdb to the 5' RACE reads, yields one record per CDR3 protein. The sample gives more than 1.4 million distinct CDR3 sequences, roughly 40% of which show up once; roughly 8.2% is in the top ten. The sequencing sample was made of blood. These TCRs come from a young woman in good health.

The CDR3 DNA follows: TGTGCCAGCAGCTTGGGGGGGGCTAGCGGCACCTACGAGCAGTACTTC. Translating it yields CASSLGGASGTYEQYF. This rearrangement joins TRBV7-2 to TRBJ2-7, with D perhaps matching TRBD2 (7 bases). Germline V gene data show CDR1 as SGHTA and CDR2 as FQGNSA. The CDR3 has 16 amino acids. V gave up 3 bases and J gave up 2 bases, with 17 bases separating them.

The rearrangement joins TRBV6-5 to TRBJ1-6, with D perhaps TRBD1 (5 bases). Looked up from germline, CDR1 is MNHEY and CDR2 is SVGAGI. V was shortened by 0 bases and J by 6 bases, with 12 bases between the two germline ends. The CDR3 spans 16 residues. CDR3 bases: TGTGCCAGCAGTTACTCGACCGGGGGAGCTAATTCACCCCTCCACTTT. This gives the protein CASSYSTGGANSPLHF.